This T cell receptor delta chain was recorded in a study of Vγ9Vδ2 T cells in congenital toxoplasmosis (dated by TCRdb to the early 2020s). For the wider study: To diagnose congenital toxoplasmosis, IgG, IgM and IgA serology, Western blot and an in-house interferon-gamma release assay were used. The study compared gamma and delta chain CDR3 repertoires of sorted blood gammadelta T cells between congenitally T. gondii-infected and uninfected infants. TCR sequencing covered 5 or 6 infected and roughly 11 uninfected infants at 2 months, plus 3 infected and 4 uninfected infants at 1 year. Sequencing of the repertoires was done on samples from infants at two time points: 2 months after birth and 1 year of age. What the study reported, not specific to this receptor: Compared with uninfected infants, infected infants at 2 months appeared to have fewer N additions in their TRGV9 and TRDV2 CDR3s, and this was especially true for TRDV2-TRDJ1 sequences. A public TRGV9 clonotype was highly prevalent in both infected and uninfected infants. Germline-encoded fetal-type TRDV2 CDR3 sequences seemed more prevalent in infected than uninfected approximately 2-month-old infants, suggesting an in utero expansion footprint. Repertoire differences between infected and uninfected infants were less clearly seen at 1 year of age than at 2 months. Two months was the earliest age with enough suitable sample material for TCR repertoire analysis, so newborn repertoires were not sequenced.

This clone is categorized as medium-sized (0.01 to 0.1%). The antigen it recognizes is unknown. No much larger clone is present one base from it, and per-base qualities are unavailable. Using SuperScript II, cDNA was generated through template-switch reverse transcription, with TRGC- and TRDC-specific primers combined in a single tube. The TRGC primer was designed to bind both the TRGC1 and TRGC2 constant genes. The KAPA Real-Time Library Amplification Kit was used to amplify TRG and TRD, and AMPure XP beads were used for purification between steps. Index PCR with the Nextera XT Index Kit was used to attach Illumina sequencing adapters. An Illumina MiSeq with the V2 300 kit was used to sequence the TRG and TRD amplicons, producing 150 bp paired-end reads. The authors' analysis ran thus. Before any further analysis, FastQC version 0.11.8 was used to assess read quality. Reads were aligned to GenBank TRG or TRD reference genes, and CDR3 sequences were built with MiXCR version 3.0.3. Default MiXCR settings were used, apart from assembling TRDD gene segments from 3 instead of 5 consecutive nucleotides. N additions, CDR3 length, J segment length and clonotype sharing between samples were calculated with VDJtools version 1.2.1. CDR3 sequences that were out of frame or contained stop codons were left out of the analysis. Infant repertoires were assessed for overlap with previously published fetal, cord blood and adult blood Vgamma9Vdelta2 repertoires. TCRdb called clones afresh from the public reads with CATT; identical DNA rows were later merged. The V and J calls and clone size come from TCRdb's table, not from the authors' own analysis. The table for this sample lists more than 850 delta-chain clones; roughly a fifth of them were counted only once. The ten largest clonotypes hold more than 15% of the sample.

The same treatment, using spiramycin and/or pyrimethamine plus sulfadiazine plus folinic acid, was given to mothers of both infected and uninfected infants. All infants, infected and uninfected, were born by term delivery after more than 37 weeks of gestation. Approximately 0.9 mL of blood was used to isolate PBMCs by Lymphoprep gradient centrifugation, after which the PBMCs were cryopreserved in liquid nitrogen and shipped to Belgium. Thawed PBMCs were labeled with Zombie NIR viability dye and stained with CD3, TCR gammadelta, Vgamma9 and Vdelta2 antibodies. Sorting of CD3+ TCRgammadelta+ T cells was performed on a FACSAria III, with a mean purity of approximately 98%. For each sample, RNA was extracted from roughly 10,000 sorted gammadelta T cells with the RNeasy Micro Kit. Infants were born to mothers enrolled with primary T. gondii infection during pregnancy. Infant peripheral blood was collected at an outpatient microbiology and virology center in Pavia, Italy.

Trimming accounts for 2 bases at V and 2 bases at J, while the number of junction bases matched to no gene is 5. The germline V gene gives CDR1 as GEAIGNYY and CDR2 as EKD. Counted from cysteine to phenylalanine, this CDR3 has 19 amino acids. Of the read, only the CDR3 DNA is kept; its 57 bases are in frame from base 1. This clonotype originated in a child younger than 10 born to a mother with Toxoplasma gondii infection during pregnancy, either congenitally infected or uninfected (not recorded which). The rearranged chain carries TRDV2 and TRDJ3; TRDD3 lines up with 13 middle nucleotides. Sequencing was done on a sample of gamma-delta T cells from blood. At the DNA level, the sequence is TGTGCCTGTGACAATACTGGGGGATACGGCACCTGGGACACCCGACAGATGTTTTTC. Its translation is CACDNTGGYGTWDTRQMFF.